These 24 T cell receptor beta chains came from one sample sequenced in a study of T cell responses to AZD1222 COVID-19 vaccine. The table came from immunoSEQ multiplex PCR; TCRdb's copy has only in-frame clones and leaves some out. This table has tens of thousands of clones, about 86% appearing once. The source was peripheral blood, collected on day 0 of AZD1222 vaccination. These receptors all stem from an adult in good health.

The count of this clone is one. This chain joins TRBV20-1 and TRBJ2-5; D is unclear. CDR3 length equals 11 residues. Germline V gene data show CDR1 as DFQATT and CDR2 as SNEGSKA (reference sequence). Trimming removed 2 bases from V and 1 base from J, with 2 bases in between. CDR3 protein: CSARPQETQYF. The CDR3 nucleotides are TGCAGTGCTAGACCCCAAGAGACCCAGTACTTC.

The rearrangement uses TRBV7-9 and TRBJ2-3, with TRBD2 matching 9 bases. The CDR3 runs to 16 residues. Germline V gives CDR1 SEHNR, CDR2 FQNEAQ (reference sequence). The trim removed 1 base at V and 2 bases at J, leaving 4 bases unmatched. The CDR3 region has the DNA TGTGCCAGCAGCTTAGGACCTAGCGGGACCACAGATACGCAGTATTTT. Amino acids: CASSLGPSGTTDTQYF. The full variable domain, completed using reference TRBV7-9 and TRBJ2-3, is DTGVSQNPRHKITKRGQNVTFRCDPISEHNRLYWYRQTLGQGPEFLTYFQNEAQLEKSRLLSDRFSAERPKGSFSTLEIQRTEQGDSAMYLCASSLGPSGTTDTQYFGPGTRLTVL.

This clone was found once. V gene TRBV7-9 combines with J gene TRBJ1-6; TRBD1 is a possible D gene (5 bases). The CDR3 contains 14 residues. The germline gives CDR1 SEHNR, CDR2 FQNEAQ (reference sequence). The V end was cut by 4 bases, the J end by 8 bases, with 12 bases between. In DNA, the CDR3 is TGTGCCAGCAGCTCCGGAGGGGCGGATTCACCCCTCCACTTT. It translates to CASSSGGADSPLHF.

This chain joins TRBV7-9 and TRBJ2-3, with a possible D match to TRBD2 (6 bases). V lost 8 bases, J lost 5 bases, and 8 bases lay in between. This CDR3 is built from 11 residues. CDR1 is SEHNR and CDR2 is FQNEAQ in the germline V gene (reference sequence). Here the CDR3 reads CASDGGDTQYF. The DNA for the CDR3 is TGTGCCAGCGACGGGGGAGATACGCAGTATTTT.

The chain joins TRBV12-3 or TRBV12-4 to TRBJ1-2; no clear D. The CDR3 is made up of 13 amino acids. V lost 3 bases and J 5 bases, leaving 10 bases between the germline ends. The CDR3 DNA is TGTGCCAGCAGTTTCGAGGTTCCGTATGGCTACACCTTC. Its translation: CASSFEVPYGYTF.

V and J are TRBV5-8 and TRBJ2-2; D unclear. Looked up from germline, CDR1 is SGHTS and CDR2 is YDEGEE. V lost 1 base and J lost 5, with 6 bases in between. The CDR3 consists of 13 residues. CDR3 in DNA: TGTGCCAGCAGCTTGCTCCGGACCGGGGAGCTGTTTTTT. Its translation is CASSLLRTGELFF.

The V gene is TRBV7-6, the J gene TRBJ2-3; 10 bases match TRBD1. V was clipped by 3 bases and J by 3 bases; unmatched bases: 9. Germline CDR1 reads SGHVS; CDR2 reads FNYEAQ. CDR3 length equals 17 residues. The CDR3 DNA follows: TGTGCCAGCAGCTTGGGACCAGGACAGGGGGTGACAGATACGCAGTATTTT. Its translation: CASSLGPGQGVTDTQYF.

This chain uses TRBV3-1 (or the pseudogene TRBV3-2) with TRBJ2-1; TRBD2 matches at 8 bases. Germline loops: CDR1 LGHDT, CDR2 YNNKEL (reference sequence). With 6 bases clipped from V and 5 bases from J, the junction kept 9 bases outside the gene matches. This CDR3 has 15 amino acids. The CDR3 nucleotides read TGTGCCAGCAGTCGATTAGCGGGGTGGAACAATGAGCAGTTCTTC. It translates to CASSRLAGWNNEQFF.

This clone appeared once. J is TRBJ2-5 and V is TRBV9; D is possibly TRBD1 or TRBD2 (5 bases each). The length of the CDR3 is 15 residues. Trimming shortened V by 0 bases and J by 1 base, and 10 bases separated the two germline ends. Looked up from germline, CDR1 is SGDLS and CDR2 is YYNGEE. The CDR3 reads CASSVGLGGQETQYF. The CDR3 region has the DNA TGTGCCAGCAGCGTAGGTCTTGGGGGCCAAGAGACCCAGTACTTC.

The J gene is TRBJ1-1, the V gene TRBV29-1; D possibly corresponds to TRBD1 (6 bases). V was trimmed by 7 bases and J by 0 bases, leaving 12 bases between them. Germline CDR1 SQVTM, CDR2 ANQGSEA. CDR3 length: 13 amino acids. CDR3 sequence (DNA): TGCAGCGCGGGGGCAGACATGAACACTGAAGCTTTCTTT. This codes for CSAGADMNTEAFF.

This clone is termed medium-sized. V gene TRBV7-6 combines with J gene TRBJ2-2; D might be TRBD1 or TRBD2, each matching 8 bases. Trimming took off 8 bases at V and 1 base at J, with 20 bases between the two ends. The CDR3 runs 17 residues. CDR1 and CDR2 (germline): SGHVS, FNYEAQ. The CDR3 sequence: CASLPGGGTGNTGELFF. CDR3 DNA sequence: TGTGCCAGCCTCCCCGGGGGGGGGACAGGGAACACCGGGGAGCTGTTTTTT.

The gene calls are TRBV27 and TRBJ2-7; 16 bases match TRBD2. Germline-derived CDR1 and CDR2 are MNHEY and SMNVEV (reference sequence). The CDR3 loop spans 19 amino acids. Losses at the gene ends were 5 bases for V and 0 bases for J; bases not matched to a gene: 10. CDR3 protein: CASSNPGLAGGRFSYEQYF. The CDR3 nucleotides read TGTGCCAGCAGTAACCCGGGACTAGCGGGGGGGCGGTTCTCCTACGAGCAGTACTTC.

This clone has a single count. V usage is TRBV7-2 and J usage is TRBJ2-1; weak D call: TRBD2 (6 bases). V was cut by 3 bases and J by 9 bases, with 15 bases left in between. CDR1 and CDR2 from the germline V gene are SGHTA and FQGNSA. The CDR3 loop spans 14 amino acids. The CDR3 region has the DNA TGTGCCAGCAGCTTTGACGGGGGTTCGGGTGAGCAGTTCTTC. Translation: CASSFDGGSGEQFF. Complete variable domain (other parts from reference TRBV7-2 and TRBJ2-1): GAGVSQSPSNKVTEKGKDVELRCDPISGHTALYWYRQSLGQGLEFLIYFQGNSAPDKSGLPSDRFSAERTGGSVSTLTIQRTQQEDSAVYLCASSFDGGSGEQFFGPGTRLTVL.

The V call is TRBV7-9, the J call TRBJ2-3; 11 nucleotides align to TRBD1. Per the germline V gene, CDR1 is SEHNR and CDR2 is FQNEAQ (reference sequence). The CDR3 is 16 residues long. Trimming at V came to 4 bases and at J to 1 base, leaving 4 bases not matched to a gene. CDR3 DNA: TGTGCCAGCAGCTCAGGACAGGGGGCGCGCACAGATACGCAGTATTTT. This codes for CASSSGQGARTDTQYF. The complete variable domain, with remaining parts taken from reference TRBV7-9 and TRBJ2-3, reads DTGVSQNPRHKITKRGQNVTFRCDPISEHNRLYWYRQTLGQGPEFLTYFQNEAQLEKSRLLSDRFSAERPKGSFSTLEIQRTEQGDSAMYLCASSSGQGARTDTQYFGPGTRLTVL.

The chain links TRBV11-2 to TRBJ1-2; 7 nucleotides align to TRBD1. The ends lost 1 base at V and 3 bases at J; junction bases unmatched: 5. The CDR3 runs to 15 residues. In germline, CDR1 is SGHAT, CDR2 FQNNGV. The CDR3 here is CASSLVTGADYGYTF. DNA for the CDR3: TGTGCCAGCAGCTTAGTTACAGGGGCGGACTATGGCTACACCTTC.

Concerning this clone itself: The same CDR3 can be traced to other DNA sequences in this sample. The chain recombines TRBV6-1 with TRBJ1-2; 8 bases are shared with TRBD1. Germline lookup yields CDR1 MNHNS and CDR2 SASEGT. The ends lost 3 bases at V and 7 bases at J; junction bases unmatched: 7. The CDR3 runs 14 residues. In DNA form, the CDR3 reads TGTGCCAGCAGTGAGGGGCAGGGGGCAGGTGGCTACACCTTC. Its protein is CASSEGQGAGGYTF.

The rearrangement links TRBV19 to TRBJ1-4; D not certain. The CDR3 is 13 residues long. Per the germline V gene, CDR1 is LNHDA and CDR2 is SQIVND (reference sequence). Between the trimmed V and J ends, which lost 5 bases and 5 bases, there was a span of 9 bases. Here the CDR3 reads CASSLRENEKLFF. The DNA of the CDR3 is TGTGCCAGTAGTCTAAGGGAAAATGAAAAACTGTTTTTT. Variable domain in full (rest from reference TRBV19 and TRBJ1-4): DGGITQSPKYLFRKEGQNVTLSCEQNLNHDAMYWYRQDPGQGLRLIYYSQIVNDFQKGDIAEGYSVSREKKESFPLTVTSAQKNPTAFYLCASSLRENEKLFFGSGTQLSVL.

The CDR3, as DNA: TGTGCCAGCACCGATACGCGGGACTATGGCTACACCTTC. It codes for CASTDTRDYGYTF. The rearrangement joins TRBV18 to TRBJ1-2; D unresolved. CDR3 length: 13 residues. Trimming removed 8 bases from V and 3 bases from J, with 13 bases in between. Germline loops: CDR1 KGHSH, CDR2 LQKENI.

The genes are TRBV7-6 and TRBJ2-1, with D tentatively TRBD2 (5 bases). The CDR3 runs to 18 residues. The V gene lost 5 bases and the J gene lost 2 bases, with 22 bases spanning the gap. The germline V gene encodes CDR1 SGHVS and CDR2 FNYEAQ. This chain's CDR3 is CASSPVGSGIPTYNEQFF. The CDR3 DNA reads as TGTGCCAGCAGCCCGGTGGGGTCCGGGATCCCTACCTACAATGAGCAGTTCTTC.

The chain recombines TRBV2 with TRBJ1-4; unclear D gene. Trimming removed 1 base at V and 8 bases at J, with 14 bases between. Germline-derived CDR1 and CDR2 are SNHLY and FYNNEI. CDR3 size: 15 residues. The CDR3 nucleotides read TGTGCCAGCAGTGAAGGGTCAGGCCCAAACGAAAAACTGTTTTTT. Amino acids: CASSEGSGPNEKLFF.

The V and J genes are TRBV7-6 and TRBJ2-1; 10 bases match TRBD1. With 0 bases clipped from V and 5 bases from J, the junction kept 10 bases outside the gene matches. The CDR3 is made up of 18 amino acids. Germline assignment: CDR1 SGHVS and CDR2 FNYEAQ. As DNA, the CDR3 is TGTGCCAGCAGCTTAGCGCCGGGACAGGGGACTTCGGACAATGAGCAGTTCTTC. It translates to CASSLAPGQGTSDNEQFF.

The sample holds a few counts of this clone. The rearrangement links TRBV9 to TRBJ2-5; D gene unclear. Trimming stripped 0 bases from V and 1 base from J, with 10 bases between. Per the germline V gene, CDR1 is SGDLS and CDR2 is YYNGEE. This CDR3 has 15 residues. This chain's CDR3 is CASSVVGRLQETQYF. Here the CDR3 DNA reads TGTGCCAGCAGCGTAGTGGGCAGACTCCAAGAGACCCAGTACTTC.

The chain combines TRBV2 with TRBJ1-6; D is unresolved. The CDR3 is made up of 11 amino acids. V lost 7 bases and J lost 13, with 11 bases in between. CDR1 and CDR2 (germline): SNHLY, FYNNEI. The CDR3 reads CASMTGLPLHF. CDR3 nucleotides: TGTGCCAGCATGACCGGGCTGCCCCTCCACTTT.

The chain has TRBV2 and TRBJ2-5, with D hard to call. The length of the CDR3 is 12 residues. In germline, CDR1 is SNHLY, CDR2 FYNNEI. With 6 bases removed from V and 0 bases from J, the gap between germline ends came to 5 bases. In DNA, the CDR3 is TGTGCCAGCAGGACGGACCAAGAGACCCAGTACTTC. Translating it yields CASRTDQETQYF.